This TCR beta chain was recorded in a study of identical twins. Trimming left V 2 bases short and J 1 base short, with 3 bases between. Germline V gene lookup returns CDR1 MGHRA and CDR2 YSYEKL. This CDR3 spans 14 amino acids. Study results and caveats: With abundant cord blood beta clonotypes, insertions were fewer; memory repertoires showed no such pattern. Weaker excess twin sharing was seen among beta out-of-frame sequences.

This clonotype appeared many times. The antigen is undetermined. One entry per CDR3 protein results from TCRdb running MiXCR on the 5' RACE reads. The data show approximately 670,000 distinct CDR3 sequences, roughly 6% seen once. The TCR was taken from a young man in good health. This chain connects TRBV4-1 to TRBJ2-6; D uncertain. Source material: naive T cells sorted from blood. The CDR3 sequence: CASSQYSGANVLTF. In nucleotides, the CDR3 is TGCGCCAGCAGCCAATATTCTGGGGCCAACGTCCTGACTTTC.